This T cell receptor beta chain originates from a study of tumor-infiltrating lymphocytes in primary liver carcinoma. The length of the CDR3 is 14 residues. Between the trimmed V and J ends, which lost 1 base and 8 bases, there was a span of 11 bases. Unsorted bulk tissue of roughly 17-33 mg yielded co-extracted RNA and DNA. Production of TCR beta cDNA used 400 to 600 ng total RNA together with a constant-region primer. Researchers made the TCR beta libraries by running three nested multiplex PCR rounds with slightly modified ARM-PCR. Rounds one and two of PCR, each of roughly 10 cycles, were primed with TRBV1-TRBV30 forward primers and a C-beta reverse primer. TCRdb fed the multiplex PCR reads into MiXCR, producing one record per CDR3 protein. In the table there are around 81,000 distinct CDR3 sequences, 65% to 75% of which are singletons.

J is TRBJ2-2 and V is TRBV12-3 or TRBV12-4; D is unclear. This TCR was recovered from a woman aged 55-70 years with primary liver carcinoma and hepatitis B virus infection. The specimen sequenced was liver tumor tissue from sampling region 4. The subset: tumor region T4, right-lateral pole. CDR3 sequence reads: CASSLGQSTGELFF. Here the CDR3 DNA reads TGTGCCAGCAGTTTAGGGCAGTCGACTGGGGAGCTGTTTTTT.